This T cell receptor beta chain was obtained from a study of PD-L1 blockade in urothelial cancer. Study summary: Starting at some point between 2014 and 2015, patients were given atezolizumab (1,200 mg intravenously every 3 weeks). Prior regimens of chemotherapy numbered 0 to 3 per patient.

The germline V gene encodes CDR1 SGHTA and CDR2 FQGNSA. V lost 4 bases to trimming and J lost 0 bases, with 3 bases between them. The CDR3 totals 12 residues. TCRdb's copy holds only in-frame clones and misses some; the assay was immunoSEQ multiplex PCR. Found here are 100,000 to 150,000 clones, 86% of them singletons; the top ten hold 2.4%. Time point given: peripheral blood 6 weeks after treatment start. The clonotype was recovered from a man aged 45-65 years with urothelial cancer. Specimen: PBMCs, collected around atezolizumab (anti-PD-L1) treatment. This chain joins TRBV7-2 and TRBJ2-5; no reliable D call. The CDR3: CASSSYQETQYF. DNA of the CDR3: TGTGCCAGCAGCTCGTACCAAGAGACCCAGTACTTC.